This T cell receptor (beta chain) appears in the sequencing data of a study of CD8+ T cells in alopecia areata. Study overall: For treated patients, severity scores reflected the percentage of scalp area affected.

Germline values: CDR1 SEHNR, CDR2 FQNEAQ (reference sequence). V shed 5 bases, J shed 4 bases, and the junction held 5 bases outside the gene matches. CDR3 length equals 13 residues. Sample treatment: oral pan-JAK inhibitor, 5-10 mg twice daily. Reverse transcribed after extraction, RNA yielded cDNA as the sequencing template. This table comes from immunoSEQ multiplex PCR, and its TCRdb copy is limited to in-frame clones, with some not included. Of approximately 140,000 clones listed, 70% to 90% are singletons. The sample here was CD8+ T cells sorted from blood, taken at week 4, from a patient treated with tofacitinib. This sequence joins TRBV7-9 and TRBJ2-7; 7 bases line up with TRBD1. The TCR comes from a human donor with alopecia areata. CDR3 sequence reads: CASSPKQGYEQYF. CDR3 bases: TGTGCCAGCAGCCCAAAACAGGGGTACGAGCAGTACTTC.